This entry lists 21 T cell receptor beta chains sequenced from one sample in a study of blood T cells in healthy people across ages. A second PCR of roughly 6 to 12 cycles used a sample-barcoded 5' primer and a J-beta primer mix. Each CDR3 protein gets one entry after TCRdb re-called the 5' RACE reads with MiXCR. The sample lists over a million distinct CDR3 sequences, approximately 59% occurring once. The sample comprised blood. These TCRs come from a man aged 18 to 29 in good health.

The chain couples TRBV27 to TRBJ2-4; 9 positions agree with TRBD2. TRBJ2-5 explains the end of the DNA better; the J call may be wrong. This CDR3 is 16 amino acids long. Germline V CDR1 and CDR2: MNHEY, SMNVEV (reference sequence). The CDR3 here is CASSPLGVAGEETQYF. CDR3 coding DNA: TGTGCCAGCAGTCCCCTAGGCGTAGCGGGGGAAGAGACCCAGTACTTC.

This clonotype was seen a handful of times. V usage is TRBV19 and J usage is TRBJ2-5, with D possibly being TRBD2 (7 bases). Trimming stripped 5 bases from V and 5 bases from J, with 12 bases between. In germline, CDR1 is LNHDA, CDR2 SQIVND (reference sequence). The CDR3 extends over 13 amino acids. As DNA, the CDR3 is TGTGCCAGTAGTCCGGGGGGCATTGAGACCCAGTACTTC. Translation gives CASSPGGIETQYF. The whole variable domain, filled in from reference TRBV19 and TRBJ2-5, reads DGGITQSPKYLFRKEGQNVTLSCEQNLNHDAMYWYRQDPGQGLRLIYYSQIVNDFQKGDIAEGYSVSREKKESFPLTVTSAQKNPTAFYLCASSPGGIETQYFGPGTRLLVL.

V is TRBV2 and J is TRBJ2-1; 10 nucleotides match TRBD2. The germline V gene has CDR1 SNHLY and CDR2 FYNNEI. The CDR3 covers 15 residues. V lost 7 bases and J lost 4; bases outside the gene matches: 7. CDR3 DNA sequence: TGTGCCAGCACCTTGAGCGGGGGGGAGTACAATGAGCAGTTCTTC. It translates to CASTLSGGEYNEQFF.

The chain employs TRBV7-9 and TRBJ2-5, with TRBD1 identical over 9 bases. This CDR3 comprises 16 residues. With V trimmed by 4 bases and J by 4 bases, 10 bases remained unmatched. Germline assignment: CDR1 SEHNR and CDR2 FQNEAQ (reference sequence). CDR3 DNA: TGTGCCAGCAGCTCTGCCGGGACAGGGATTGGAGAGACCCAGTACTTC. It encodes CASSSAGTGIGETQYF.

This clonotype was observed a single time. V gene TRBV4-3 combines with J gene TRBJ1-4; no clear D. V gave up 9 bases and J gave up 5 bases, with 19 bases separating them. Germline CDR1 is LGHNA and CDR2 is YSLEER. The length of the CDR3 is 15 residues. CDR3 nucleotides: TGCGCCAGTGGGTCCTCTCTACCTTCAAATGAAAAACTGTTTTTT. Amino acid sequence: CASGSSLPSNEKLFF.

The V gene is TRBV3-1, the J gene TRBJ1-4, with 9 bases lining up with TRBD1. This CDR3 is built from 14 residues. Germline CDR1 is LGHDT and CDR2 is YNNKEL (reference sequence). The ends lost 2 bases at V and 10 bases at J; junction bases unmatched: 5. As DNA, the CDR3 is TGTGCCAGCAGCCAACAGGACAGGGGAGGAAAACTGTTTTTT. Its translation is CASSQQDRGGKLFF.

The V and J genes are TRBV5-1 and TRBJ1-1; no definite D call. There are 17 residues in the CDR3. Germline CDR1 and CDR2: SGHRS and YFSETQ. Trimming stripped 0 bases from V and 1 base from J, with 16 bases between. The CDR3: CASSLAEWEMGNTEAFF. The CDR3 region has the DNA TGCGCCAGCAGCTTGGCCGAGTGGGAAATGGGGAACACTGAAGCTTTCTTT.

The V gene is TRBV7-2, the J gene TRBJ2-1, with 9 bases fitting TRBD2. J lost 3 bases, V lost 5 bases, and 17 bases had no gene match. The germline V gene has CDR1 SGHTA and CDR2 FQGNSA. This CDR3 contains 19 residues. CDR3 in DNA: TGTGCCAGCAGCCGACCGGGACTGGCGGGAGGGCAGAACTACAATGAGCAGTTCTTC. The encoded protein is CASSRPGLAGGQNYNEQFF. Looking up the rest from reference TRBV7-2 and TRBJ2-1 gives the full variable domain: GAGVSQSPSNKVTEKGKDVELRCDPISGHTALYWYRQSLGQGLEFLIYFQGNSAPDKSGLPSDRFSAERTGGSVSTLTIQRTQQEDSAVYLCASSRPGLAGGQNYNEQFFGPGTRLTVL.

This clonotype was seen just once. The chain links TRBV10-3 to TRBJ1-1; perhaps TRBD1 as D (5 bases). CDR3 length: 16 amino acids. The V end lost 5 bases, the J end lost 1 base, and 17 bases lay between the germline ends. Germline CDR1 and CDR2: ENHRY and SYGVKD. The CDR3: CAISSSPGLRNTEAFF. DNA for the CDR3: TGTGCCATCAGTAGCTCTCCGGGACTTAGGAACACTGAAGCTTTCTTT.

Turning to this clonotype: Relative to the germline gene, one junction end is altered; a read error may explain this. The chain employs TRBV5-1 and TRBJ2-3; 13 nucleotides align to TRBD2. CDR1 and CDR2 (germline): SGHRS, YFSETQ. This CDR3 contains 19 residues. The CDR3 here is CAGSYYSTTSGRSIDTQYF. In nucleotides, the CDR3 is TGCGCCGGCAGCTACTACTCAACGACTAGCGGGAGGTCGATAGATACGCAGTATTTT.

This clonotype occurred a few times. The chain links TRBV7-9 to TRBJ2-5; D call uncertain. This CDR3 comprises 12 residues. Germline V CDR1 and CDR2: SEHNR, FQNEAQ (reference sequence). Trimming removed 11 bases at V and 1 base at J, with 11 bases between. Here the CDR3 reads CAFDSGQETQYF. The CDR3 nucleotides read TGTGCCTTCGATTCGGGCCAAGAGACCCAGTACTTC.

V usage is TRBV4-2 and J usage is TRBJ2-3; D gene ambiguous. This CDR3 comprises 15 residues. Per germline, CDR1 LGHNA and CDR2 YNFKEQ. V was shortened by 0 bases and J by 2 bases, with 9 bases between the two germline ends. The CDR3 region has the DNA TGTGCCAGCAGCCAAGAGGGTATAGACACAGATACGCAGTATTTT. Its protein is CASSQEGIDTDTQYF.

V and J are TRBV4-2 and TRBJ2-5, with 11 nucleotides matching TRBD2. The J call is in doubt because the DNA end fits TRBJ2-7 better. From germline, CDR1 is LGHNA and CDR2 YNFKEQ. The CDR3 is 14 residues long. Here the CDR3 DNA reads TGTGCCAGCAGGACAGGACTAGCGGGCCGCGAGCAGTACTTC. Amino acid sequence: CASRTGLAGREQYF.

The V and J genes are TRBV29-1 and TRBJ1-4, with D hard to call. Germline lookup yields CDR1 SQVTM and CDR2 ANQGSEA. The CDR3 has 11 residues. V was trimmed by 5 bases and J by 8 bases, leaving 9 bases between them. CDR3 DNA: TGCAGCGTTCAGTCACGGGAAAAACTGTTTTTT. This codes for CSVQSREKLFF.

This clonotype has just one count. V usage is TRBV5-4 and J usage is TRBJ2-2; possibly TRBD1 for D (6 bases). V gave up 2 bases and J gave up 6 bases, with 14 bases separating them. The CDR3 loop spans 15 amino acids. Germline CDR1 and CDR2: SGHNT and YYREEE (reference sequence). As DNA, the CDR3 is TGTGCCAGCAGCTTAACAGGGTTAGACGCCGGGGAGCTGTTTTTT. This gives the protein CASSLTGLDAGELFF.

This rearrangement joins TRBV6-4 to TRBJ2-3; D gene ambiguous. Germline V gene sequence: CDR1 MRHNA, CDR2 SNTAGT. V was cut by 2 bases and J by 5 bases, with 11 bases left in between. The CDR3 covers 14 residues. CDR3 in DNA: TGTGCCAGCAGTGACGAGGAGAAGGGAGATACGCAGTATTTT. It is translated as CASSDEEKGDTQYF.

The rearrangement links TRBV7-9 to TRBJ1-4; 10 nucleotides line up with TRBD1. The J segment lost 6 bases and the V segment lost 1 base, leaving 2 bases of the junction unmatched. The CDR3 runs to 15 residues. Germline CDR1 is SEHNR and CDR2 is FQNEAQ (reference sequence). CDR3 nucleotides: TGTGCCAGCAGCTTAGGCGGGACAGGGGATGAAAAACTGTTTTTT. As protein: CASSLGGTGDEKLFF.

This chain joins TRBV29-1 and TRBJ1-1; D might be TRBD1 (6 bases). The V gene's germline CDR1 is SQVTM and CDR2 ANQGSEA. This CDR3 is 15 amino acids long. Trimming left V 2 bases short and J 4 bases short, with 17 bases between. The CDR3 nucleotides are TGCAGCGTTGAACCGGGACAAATATTAGTCACTGAAGCTTTCTTT. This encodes CSVEPGQILVTEAFF.

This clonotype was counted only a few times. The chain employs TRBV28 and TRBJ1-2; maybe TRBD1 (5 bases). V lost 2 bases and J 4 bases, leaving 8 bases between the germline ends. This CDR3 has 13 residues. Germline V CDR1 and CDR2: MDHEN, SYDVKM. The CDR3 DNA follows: TGTGCCAGCAGTTTAAGGGACGTCTATGGCTACACCTTC. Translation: CASSLRDVYGYTF.

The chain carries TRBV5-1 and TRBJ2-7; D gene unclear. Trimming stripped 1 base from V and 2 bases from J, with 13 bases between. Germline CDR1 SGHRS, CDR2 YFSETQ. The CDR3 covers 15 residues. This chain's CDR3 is CASSLYAEATYEQYF. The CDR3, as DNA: TGCGCCAGCAGCTTGTATGCCGAGGCGACCTACGAGCAGTACTTC.

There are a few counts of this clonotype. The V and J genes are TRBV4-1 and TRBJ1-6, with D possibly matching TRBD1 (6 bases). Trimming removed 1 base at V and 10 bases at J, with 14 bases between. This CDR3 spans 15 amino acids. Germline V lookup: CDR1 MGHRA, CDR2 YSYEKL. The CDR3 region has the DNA TGCGCCAGCAGCCAAGCGAGCCAGGGGAAATCACCCCTCCACTTT. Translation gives CASSQASQGKSPLHF.